A selection of T cell receptor beta chains follows, all from one sample in a study of response to subunit inactivated influenza vaccine. TCRdb reprocessed the RT-PCR reads with MiXCR, giving one entry per CDR3 protein. The sample contains 450,000 to 600,000 distinct CDR3 sequences, 15% to 20% of which appear only once. Source: CD4+ T cells sorted from PBMCs, taken about 24 months after vaccination. The source of these receptors is a man aged 45-69 years who received an inactivated influenza vaccine. CDR3s include the opening cysteine and the closing phenylalanine or tryptophan. D genes are given only for firm matches. Rows give clone size only sometimes, using once, few, many, or a class for an expanded clone.

CDR3 length: 15; D gene: TRBD2; J gene: TRBJ2-3; V gene: TRBV10-2; clone size: many; CDR3 protein: CASSEVAGDTDTQYF; CDR3 DNA: TGCGCCAGCAGTGAGGTTGCGGGGGACACAGATACGCAGTATTTT
CDR3 length: 16; D gene: -; J gene: TRBJ2-1; V gene: TRBV12-3/TRBV12-4; clone size: many; CDR3 protein: CASSLRRSASYNEQFF; CDR3 DNA: TGTGCCAGCAGTCTAAGGCGTTCCGCCTCCTACAATGAGCAGTTCTTC
CDR3 length: 14; D gene: -; J gene: TRBJ1-1; V gene: TRBV4-2; clone size: -; CDR3 protein: CAGSQEGTNTEAFF; CDR3 DNA: TGTGCCGGCAGCCAAGAGGGTACCAACACTGAAGCTTTCTTT
CDR3 length: 14; D gene: -; J gene: TRBJ1-4; V gene: TRBV29-1; clone size: -; CDR3 protein: CSVAVLATNEKLFF; CDR3 DNA: TGCAGCGTTGCTGTCCTCGCAACTAATGAAAAACTGTTTTTT
CDR3 length: 15; D gene: TRBD2; J gene: TRBJ2-3; V gene: TRBV20-1; clone size: few; CDR3 protein: CSARAPSGRADTQYF; CDR3 DNA: TGCAGTGCTAGAGCCCCTAGCGGGAGGGCGGATACGCAGTATTTT
CDR3 length: 15; D gene: -; J gene: TRBJ1-2; V gene: TRBV10-3; clone size: few; CDR3 protein: CAISPRRATNYGYTF; CDR3 DNA: TGTGCCATCAGTCCACGGAGGGCAACTAACTATGGCTACACCTTC
CDR3 length: 15; D gene: TRBD1; J gene: TRBJ2-5; V gene: TRBV20-1; clone size: few; CDR3 protein: CSASYNRGIPETQYF; CDR3 DNA: TGCAGTGCTAGTTACAACAGGGGAATTCCAGAGACCCAGTACTTC
CDR3 length: 20; D gene: TRBD2; J gene: TRBJ2-1; V gene: TRBV5-1; clone size: -; CDR3 protein: CASSLPSSGIKAGSYNEQFF; CDR3 DNA: TGCGCCAGCAGCTTGCCGTCTAGCGGGATTAAAGCCGGATCCTACAATGAGCAGTTCTTC
CDR3 length: 13; D gene: -; J gene: TRBJ2-3; V gene: TRBV20-1; clone size: few; CDR3 protein: CSARDGFTDTQYF; CDR3 DNA: TGCAGTGCAAGGGATGGTTTCACAGATACGCAGTATTTT
CDR3 length: 13; D gene: -; J gene: TRBJ2-5; V gene: TRBV7-2; clone size: -; CDR3 protein: CASSRRRVETQYF; CDR3 DNA: TGTGCCAGCAGCCGTAGGAGGGTAGAGACCCAGTACTTC
CDR3 length: 15; D gene: -; J gene: TRBJ2-7; V gene: TRBV27; clone size: -; CDR3 protein: CASSLGPPRDYEQYF; CDR3 DNA: TGTGCCAGCAGTTTAGGCCCCCCAAGGGACTACGAGCAGTACTTC
CDR3 length: 16; D gene: TRBD2; J gene: TRBJ2-1; V gene: TRBV20-1; clone size: -; CDR3 protein: CSAGSGTSVSYNEQFF; CDR3 DNA: TGCAGTGCTGGCTCCGGGACTAGCGTATCCTACAATGAGCAGTTCTTC
CDR3 length: 16; D gene: -; J gene: TRBJ2-1; V gene: TRBV3-1; clone size: -; CDR3 protein: CASSQGGRPSYNEQFF; CDR3 DNA: TGTGCCAGCAGCCAAGGAGGGAGGCCCTCCTACAATGAGCAGTTCTTC
CDR3 length: 12; D gene: -; J gene: TRBJ2-7; V gene: TRBV2; clone size: many; CDR3 protein: CASSAQGLEQYF; CDR3 DNA: TGTGCCAGCAGTGCGCAGGGGCTGGAGCAGTACTTC
CDR3 length: 14; D gene: -; J gene: TRBJ2-7; V gene: TRBV4-3; clone size: -; CDR3 protein: CASSPTDSSYEQYF; CDR3 DNA: TGCGCCAGCAGCCCGACGGACAGCTCCTACGAGCAGTACTTC
CDR3 length: 17; D gene: TRBD2; J gene: TRBJ2-1; V gene: TRBV24-1; clone size: many; CDR3 protein: CATSDLSGTGSGNEQFF; CDR3 DNA: TGTGCCACCAGTGATTTAAGCGGGACGGGATCAGGCAACGAGCAGTTCTTC
CDR3 length: 19; D gene: -; J gene: TRBJ2-7; V gene: TRBV4-3; clone size: -; CDR3 protein: CASSQKLAGNFGSSYEQYF; CDR3 DNA: TGCGCCAGCAGCCAGAAACTAGCTGGGAACTTTGGGAGCTCCTACGAGCAGTACTTC
CDR3 length: 14; D gene: TRBD2; J gene: TRBJ2-7; V gene: TRBV20-1; clone size: -; CDR3 protein: CSAAGVAGAYEQYF; CDR3 DNA: TGCAGTGCTGCTGGGGTAGCGGGAGCCTACGAGCAGTACTTC
CDR3 length: 12; D gene: -; J gene: TRBJ1-4; V gene: TRBV29-1; clone size: few; CDR3 protein: CSAKRQGEKLFF; CDR3 DNA: TGCAGCGCCAAGCGGCAGGGGGAAAAACTGTTTTTT
CDR3 length: 15; D gene: TRBD2; J gene: TRBJ2-3; V gene: TRBV3-1; clone size: many; CDR3 protein: CASSPKGTSSDTQYF; CDR3 DNA: TGTGCCAGCAGTCCGAAGGGGACTAGCTCGGATACGCAGTATTTT
CDR3 length: 15; D gene: -; J gene: TRBJ2-5; V gene: TRBV5-1; clone size: few; CDR3 protein: CASSLTGQRGETQYF; CDR3 DNA: TGCGCCAGCAGCTTGACGGGACAACGGGGGGAGACCCAGTACTTC
CDR3 length: 14; D gene: TRBD1; J gene: TRBJ2-7; V gene: TRBV15; clone size: -; CDR3 protein: CATSRSGGFYEQYF; CDR3 DNA: TGTGCCACCAGCAGATCAGGGGGTTTCTACGAGCAGTACTTC
CDR3 length: 12; D gene: TRBD1; J gene: TRBJ1-4; V gene: TRBV4-3; clone size: few; CDR3 protein: CASSNPDRVLFF; CDR3 DNA: TGCGCCAGCAGCAACCCGGACAGGGTTCTGTTTTTT
CDR3 length: 15; D gene: -; J gene: TRBJ2-4; V gene: TRBV15; clone size: few; CDR3 protein: CATSTPGGAKNIQYF; CDR3 DNA: TGTGCCACCAGCACTCCAGGGGGGGCCAAAAACATTCAGTACTTC
CDR3 length: 19; D gene: TRBD2; J gene: TRBJ2-3; V gene: TRBV12-3/TRBV12-4; clone size: -; CDR3 protein: CASSSYLRTSGASTDTQYF; CDR3 DNA: TGTGCCAGCAGTTCCTACCTCAGGACTAGCGGGGCTAGCACAGATACGCAGTATTTT
CDR3 length: 16; D gene: TRBD1; J gene: TRBJ2-5; V gene: TRBV3-1; clone size: few; CDR3 protein: CASSQANRGLAETQYF; CDR3 DNA: TGTGCCAGCAGCCAAGCGAACAGGGGGCTAGCAGAGACCCAGTACTTC
CDR3 length: 14; D gene: TRBD1; J gene: TRBJ2-1; V gene: TRBV23-1; clone size: -; CDR3 protein: CASSQFLGGHEQFF; CDR3 DNA: TGCGCCAGCAGTCAATTTCTAGGGGGCCATGAGCAGTTCTTC
CDR3 length: 16; D gene: TRBD2; J gene: TRBJ2-3; V gene: TRBV5-1; clone size: -; CDR3 protein: CASSPLAGGLRDTQYF; CDR3 DNA: TGCGCCAGCAGCCCACTAGCGGGGGGGCTCAGAGATACGCAGTATTTT
CDR3 length: 14; D gene: TRBD1; J gene: TRBJ2-3; V gene: TRBV5-1; clone size: -; CDR3 protein: CASSIGRGLDTQYF; CDR3 DNA: TGCGCCAGCAGTATCGGAAGGGGGCTCGATACGCAGTATTTT
CDR3 length: 16; D gene: -; J gene: TRBJ1-1; V gene: TRBV12-3/TRBV12-4; clone size: -; CDR3 protein: CASSSGGGLIDTEAFF; CDR3 DNA: TGTGCCAGCAGCTCGGGCGGGGGCTTGATCGACACTGAAGCTTTCTTT
CDR3 length: 15; D gene: -; J gene: TRBJ1-4; V gene: TRBV5-1; clone size: -; CDR3 protein: CASSLDGVLSEKLFF; CDR3 DNA: TGCGCCAGCAGCCTGGATGGGGTGTTGAGTGAAAAACTGTTTTTT
CDR3 length: 14; D gene: -; J gene: TRBJ1-2; V gene: TRBV5-1; clone size: many; CDR3 protein: CASSTSTGNYGYTF; CDR3 DNA: TGCGCCAGCAGCACCTCGACGGGGAACTATGGCTACACCTTC
CDR3 length: 16; D gene: -; J gene: TRBJ1-4; V gene: TRBV3-1; clone size: few; CDR3 protein: CASSLAPGSTNEKLFF; CDR3 DNA: TGTGCCAGCAGTCTCGCCCCGGGATCCACTAATGAAAAACTGTTTTTT
CDR3 length: 14; D gene: TRBD2; J gene: TRBJ2-7; V gene: TRBV7-9; clone size: -; CDR3 protein: CASSLQRESHEQYF; CDR3 DNA: TGTGCCAGCAGCTTACAGCGGGAGTCGCACGAGCAGTACTTC
CDR3 length: 14; D gene: -; J gene: TRBJ2-1; V gene: TRBV20-1; clone size: few; CDR3 protein: CSAADSPPGVEQFF; CDR3 DNA: TGCAGTGCAGCGGACTCCCCTCCGGGTGTGGAGCAGTTCTTC
CDR3 length: 17; D gene: -; J gene: TRBJ2-2; V gene: TRBV6-2/TRBV6-3; clone size: few; CDR3 protein: CASSYGPATQNTGELFF; CDR3 DNA: TGTGCCAGCAGTTACGGACCAGCTACCCAGAACACCGGGGAGCTGTTTTTT
CDR3 length: 12; D gene: -; J gene: TRBJ2-1; V gene: TRBV20-1; clone size: few; CDR3 protein: CSASQLAFEQFF; CDR3 DNA: TGCAGTGCTAGCCAGCTAGCGTTTGAGCAGTTCTTC
CDR3 length: 13; D gene: -; J gene: TRBJ2-3; V gene: TRBV28; clone size: many; CDR3 protein: CASRDSRTDTQYF; CDR3 DNA: TGTGCCAGCAGAGACAGTCGCACAGATACGCAGTATTTT
CDR3 length: 13; D gene: -; J gene: TRBJ2-1; V gene: TRBV4-3; clone size: few; CDR3 protein: CASSQDVLGEQFF; CDR3 DNA: TGCGCCAGCAGCCAAGACGTCTTGGGTGAGCAGTTCTTC
CDR3 length: 15; D gene: -; J gene: TRBJ2-7; V gene: TRBV5-1; clone size: once; CDR3 protein: CASSLDGSVRVEQYF; CDR3 DNA: TGCGCCAGCAGCTTGGACGGTAGCGTAAGGGTCGAGCAGTACTTC
CDR3 length: 14; D gene: -; J gene: TRBJ1-2; V gene: TRBV10-3; clone size: few; CDR3 protein: CAIVPRAGSYGYTF; CDR3 DNA: TGTGCCATCGTACCCCGGGCGGGTTCCTATGGCTACACCTTC
CDR3 length: 15; D gene: -; J gene: TRBJ2-5; V gene: TRBV7-9; clone size: few; CDR3 protein: CASSSSRGEGETQYF; CDR3 DNA: TGTGCCAGCAGCTCCTCCAGGGGTGAGGGCGAGACCCAGTACTTC
CDR3 length: 18; D gene: TRBD1; J gene: TRBJ1-4; V gene: TRBV5-1; clone size: few; CDR3 protein: CASSLAPTRTGVNEKLFF; CDR3 DNA: TGCGCCAGCAGCTTGGCCCCCACGCGGACAGGGGTTAATGAAAAACTGTTTTTT
CDR3 length: 18; D gene: -; J gene: TRBJ2-2; V gene: TRBV5-1; clone size: many; CDR3 protein: CASSLSAEGPRLTGELFF; CDR3 DNA: TGCGCCAGCAGCTTGTCCGCCGAAGGACCCAGACTGACCGGGGAGCTGTTTTTT